These T cell receptor beta chains were read from a single sample in a study of cytomegalovirus exposure and HLA in healthy donors. Clones were sequenced by immunoSEQ multiplex PCR, and TCRdb holds only the in-frame ones, with some missing. The table shows approximately 130,000 clones, with 82% occurring only once. Sequenced sample: PBMCs. The origin of the receptors is a woman aged 45-65 years in good health and CMV-seropositive. CDR3s leave out the opening cysteine and the closing phenylalanine or tryptophan. Each record gives: D gene, clone size, V gene, CDR3 protein. The D gene is left open where the match is weak. Clone sizes are given selectively: once, few, many, or a class where the clone is expanded.

d_call: NA
clone_size: NA
v_call: TRBV5-6
cdr3_aa: ASSPTLRGSVQY

d_call: NA
clone_size: few
v_call: TRBV9
cdr3_aa: ASTPQGDYGYT

d_call: NA
clone_size: NA
v_call: TRBV2
cdr3_aa: ASRLESGNTIY

d_call: TRBD1
clone_size: NA
v_call: TRBV5-4
cdr3_aa: ASSHRGAADAEAF

d_call: NA
clone_size: NA
v_call: TRBV5-4
cdr3_aa: ASSLERNSPLH

d_call: TRBD1
clone_size: once
v_call: TRBV2
cdr3_aa: ASSPQRQGIGEQY

d_call: NA
clone_size: NA
v_call: TRBV28
cdr3_aa: ASSLGGGNQPQH

d_call: TRBD2
clone_size: NA
v_call: TRBV4-1
cdr3_aa: ASSPGLAGGPQTYNEQF

d_call: TRBD1
clone_size: NA
v_call: TRBV28
cdr3_aa: ASNSAPGTDSNQPQH

d_call: NA
clone_size: NA
v_call: TRBV9
cdr3_aa: ARVLDHRNTIY

d_call: TRBD1
clone_size: NA
v_call: TRBV5-1
cdr3_aa: ASSLSSGQDNEKLF

d_call: TRBD2
clone_size: NA
v_call: TRBV27
cdr3_aa: ASSRTSGSYEQY

d_call: TRBD2
clone_size: NA
v_call: TRBV19
cdr3_aa: ATASAGGKTYEQY

d_call: NA
clone_size: NA
v_call: TRBV5-8
cdr3_aa: ASSLGFPRPQH

d_call: TRBD1
clone_size: NA
v_call: TRBV7-2
cdr3_aa: ASSLVGRGRSQPQH

d_call: TRBD1
clone_size: NA
v_call: TRBV27
cdr3_aa: ASRVTDRGLGGYT

d_call: NA
clone_size: NA
v_call: TRBV19
cdr3_aa: ASSIATGRNYEQY

d_call: TRBD1
clone_size: once
v_call: TRBV12-5
cdr3_aa: ASGSGQGDTGELF

d_call: NA
clone_size: few
v_call: TRBV10-3
cdr3_aa: AISPQETSGNTIY

d_call: NA
clone_size: NA
v_call: TRBV7-9
cdr3_aa: ASSAGGDTQY

d_call: NA
clone_size: NA
v_call: TRBV6-1
cdr3_aa: ASSEQQGNTEAF

d_call: NA
clone_size: once
v_call: TRBV28
cdr3_aa: ASSTQTGHQPQH

d_call: TRBD2
clone_size: NA
v_call: TRBV5-1
cdr3_aa: ASSLGTSGSFHEQY

d_call: TRBD1
clone_size: NA
v_call: TRBV6-5
cdr3_aa: ASFRDRGDEQY

d_call: TRBD1
clone_size: NA
v_call: TRBV5-1
cdr3_aa: ASSYGQGETQY

d_call: TRBD1
clone_size: NA
v_call: TRBV5-5
cdr3_aa: ASSYGTANYQPQH

d_call: NA
clone_size: NA
v_call: TRBV5-1
cdr3_aa: ASTADGGFTPALTEAF

d_call: NA
clone_size: NA
v_call: TRBV28
cdr3_aa: ASMRVPYEQY

d_call: NA
clone_size: NA
v_call: TRBV5-6
cdr3_aa: ASSLTGYGYT

d_call: NA
clone_size: NA
v_call: TRBV7-2
cdr3_aa: ASSLAGAVYGYT

d_call: NA
clone_size: NA
v_call: TRBV30
cdr3_aa: AWSYLGGQETQY

d_call: TRBD1
clone_size: few
v_call: TRBV5-1
cdr3_aa: ASSLVNRGQETQY

d_call: NA
clone_size: NA
v_call: TRBV7-9
cdr3_aa: ASSFTSSYEQY

d_call: TRBD1
clone_size: NA
v_call: TRBV5-1
cdr3_aa: ASSLGDRIFYGYT

d_call: NA
clone_size: few
v_call: TRBV7-2
cdr3_aa: ASSPRQAPTQY

d_call: NA
clone_size: NA
v_call: TRBV14
cdr3_aa: ASSPMTGAQAYEQY

d_call: NA
clone_size: once
v_call: TRBV6-1
cdr3_aa: ASTQRGNQPQH

d_call: NA
clone_size: NA
v_call: TRBV15
cdr3_aa: ATSSGTFSNEQF

d_call: TRBD1
clone_size: few
v_call: TRBV28
cdr3_aa: ASRVGTGVSYEQY

d_call: TRBD1
clone_size: NA
v_call: TRBV7-6
cdr3_aa: ASSLTGDPLYEQY

d_call: NA
clone_size: NA
v_call: TRBV28
cdr3_aa: ASSETGFDTEAF

d_call: NA
clone_size: few
v_call: TRBV5-1
cdr3_aa: ASSREWGRETQY

d_call: NA
clone_size: few
v_call: TRBV30
cdr3_aa: AWSAGFPLH

d_call: TRBD1
clone_size: once
v_call: TRBV2
cdr3_aa: ASSEGITGGIYEQY

d_call: NA
clone_size: NA
v_call: TRBV6-1
cdr3_aa: ASSDTGTKKLF

d_call: NA
clone_size: NA
v_call: TRBV9
cdr3_aa: ASSARGRMNTEAF

d_call: NA
clone_size: NA
v_call: TRBV7-6
cdr3_aa: ASSLRSSQDTQY

d_call: NA
clone_size: NA
v_call: TRBV2
cdr3_aa: ASNGMGGFGETQY

d_call: TRBD2
clone_size: NA
v_call: TRBV12-5
cdr3_aa: ASGLVVSETSGARDSYEQY

d_call: TRBD2
clone_size: NA
v_call: TRBV10-3
cdr3_aa: AISELGTGAKGLAGSSYNEQF

d_call: TRBD1
clone_size: NA
v_call: TRBV5-1
cdr3_aa: ASSLSGQHNSPLH

d_call: NA
clone_size: NA
v_call: TRBV9
cdr3_aa: ASSPSGRMVNEQF

d_call: TRBD2
clone_size: NA
v_call: TRBV7-8
cdr3_aa: ASSLERDQRVETQY

d_call: NA
clone_size: once
v_call: TRBV7-9
cdr3_aa: SSSLGLGADTQY

d_call: NA
clone_size: NA
v_call: TRBV30
cdr3_aa: AWSGVRGGGMNTEAF

d_call: NA
clone_size: NA
v_call: TRBV5-4
cdr3_aa: ASSPDRTKSTDTQY

d_call: NA
clone_size: NA
v_call: TRBV11-2
cdr3_aa: ASSFTRDTYTGELF

d_call: NA
clone_size: NA
v_call: TRBV7-2
cdr3_aa: ASSSLAGNTGELF

d_call: NA
clone_size: NA
v_call: TRBV29-1
cdr3_aa: SVQTDTGSGANGLT

d_call: NA
clone_size: NA
v_call: TRBV29-1
cdr3_aa: SVYYSTDTQY